This T cell receptor (beta chain) came from a study of beta chain features in type 1 diabetes. On the study more broadly: Healthy donors, compared against patients, showed similar age, gender and cell yields.

Study-level findings and limits: Lower insertion and higher deletion counts appeared at VDJ junctions in type 1 diabetes patients.

Investigators reverse transcribed all isolated RNA, so they sequenced expressed TCRB transcripts. Repertoires were generated with immunoSEQ multiplex PCR, while TCRdb's copy carries only in-frame clones and drops some. This sample yields 300,000 to 450,000 clones, of which roughly an eighth are seen a single time; 0.017% belongs to the top ten. V lost 4 bases to trimming and J lost 0 bases, with 10 bases between them. Per germline, CDR1 SGHRS and CDR2 YFSETQ. The CDR3 sequence is 15 residues long. On this clone: What it binds is unknown.

The source material was naive CD4+ T cells from blood. The chain couples TRBV5-1 to TRBJ2-2; maybe TRBD1 (5 bases). The clonotype originates from a young man in good health. CDR3: CASSPLGPNTGELFF. CDR3 bases: TGCGCCAGCAGCCCCCTGGGGCCGAACACCGGGGAGCTGTTTTTT.